One sample yielded the 17 T cell receptor beta chains listed below, sequenced in a study of blood T cell repertoires in COVID-19. TCRdb's copy holds only in-frame clones and misses some; the assay was immunoSEQ multiplex PCR. The sample carries 110,000 or so clones, roughly 81% recorded once. Sequencing input: peripheral blood. These receptors were collected from a middle-aged man with acute or convalescent COVID-19.

This clone is a singleton in its sample. The gene calls are TRBV3-1 (or the pseudogene TRBV3-2) and TRBJ2-2; the match to TRBD2 covers 11 bases. The germline V gene encodes CDR1 LGHDT and CDR2 YNNKEL (reference sequence). This CDR3 is built from 16 residues. The trim removed 1 base at V and 5 bases at J, leaving 3 bases unmatched. CDR3 DNA: TGTGCCAGCAGCCAAGGACCTAGCGGGGGGACCGGGGAGCTGTTTTTT. Translating it yields CASSQGPSGGTGELFF.

This chain joins TRBV6-2 or TRBV6-3 and TRBJ1-6, with a weak D call TRBD1 (5 bases). The CDR3 covers 16 residues. In germline, CDR1 is MNHEY, CDR2 SVGEGT. Trimming took off 5 bases at V and 0 bases at J, with 11 bases between the two ends. The DNA for the CDR3 is TGTGCCAGCAGTCTGGACACCGCCTCCTATAATTCACCCCTCCACTTT. Encoded protein: CASSLDTASYNSPLHF.

This sequence joins TRBV27 and TRBJ1-6; TRBD1 might be the D (6 bases). V was clipped by 0 bases and J by 9 bases, with 9 bases between them. The CDR3 totals 14 residues. Germline assignment: CDR1 MNHEY and CDR2 SMNVEV (reference sequence). CDR3 nucleotides: TGTGCCAGCAGTTTATCAAGGGGGTCTTCACCCCTCCACTTT. Its protein product is CASSLSRGSSPLHF.

This clone was observed a handful of times. V is TRBV24-1 and J is TRBJ2-1, with 8 bases lining up with TRBD2. Germline V CDR1 and CDR2: KGHDR, SFDVKD. This CDR3 region has 15 residues. V dropped 6 bases and J dropped 9; count of bases not matched to a gene: 12. The CDR3 loop reads CATSRNSGVYVEQFF. The CDR3 nucleotides read TGTGCCACCAGTCGTAATAGCGGGGTTTATGTTGAGCAGTTCTTC.

The sample holds a few counts of this clone. The rearrangement uses TRBV12-2 and TRBJ2-7; no check of the table's D call, TRBD1, against the DNA was made. TRBV12-2 is deemed a pseudogene. CDR3 length equals 17 residues. CDR3 bases: TGTGCAAGTCGCCCTAGAGCCGGGACAGGTTTAAAGCACGAGCAGTACTTC. This codes for CASRPRAGTGLKHEQYF.

The CDR3 coding sequence is TGTGCCAGCAGTGTGATTCCGGACGAGCAGTACTTC. It is translated as CASSVIPDEQYF. The V call is TRBV12-3 or TRBV12-4, the J call TRBJ2-7, with D unresolved. CDR3 size: 12 residues. V was trimmed by 5 bases and J by 5 bases, leaving 10 bases between them.

The V gene is TRBV3-1 (or the pseudogene TRBV3-2), the J gene TRBJ1-4; D is unresolved. CDR1 is LGHDT and CDR2 is YNNKEL in the germline V gene (reference sequence). The CDR3 has 18 amino acids. V lost 1 base and J lost 1, with 16 bases in between. CDR3 residues: CASSQAPGSPLTNEKLFF. The CDR3 nucleotides are TGTGCCAGCAGCCAAGCCCCGGGAAGTCCCTTAACTAATGAAAAACTGTTTTTT.

The J gene is TRBJ2-1, the V gene TRBV3-1 (or the pseudogene TRBV3-2); a weak D match, TRBD2 (5 bases). With 4 bases removed from V and 4 bases from J, the gap between germline ends came to 11 bases. The CDR3 is made up of 14 amino acids. Germline V CDR1 and CDR2: LGHDT, YNNKEL (reference sequence). CDR3 bases: TGTGCCAGCAGCCGCGGGCCCTCATACAATGAGCAGTTCTTC. Its protein product is CASSRGPSYNEQFF.

This clone occurred once. This chain uses TRBV7-2 with TRBJ2-1, with 15 bases matching TRBD2. This CDR3 contains 15 residues. CDR1 is SGHTA, CDR2 FQGNSA, per germline. Germline trimming cut 4 bases from V and 8 bases from J; bases unmatched to any gene: 3. In nucleotides, the CDR3 is TGTGCCAGCAGCTCCGGACTAGCGGGGGGGTATGAGCAGTTCTTC. Translation gives CASSSGLAGGYEQFF.

The V call is TRBV6-2 or TRBV6-3, the J call TRBJ2-4, with 10 nucleotides matching TRBD1. The CDR3 runs to 17 residues. Germline V lookup: CDR1 MNHEY, CDR2 SVGEGT. V shed 4 bases and J 7 bases; nucleotides not matched to a gene: 13. CDR3 sequence reads: CASSFPHGTGEWNIQYF. Here the CDR3 DNA reads TGTGCCAGCAGTTTCCCCCACGGGACAGGGGAATGGAACATTCAGTACTTC.

V and J are TRBV5-1 and TRBJ2-3, with TRBD2 matching over 8 bases. V gave up 0 bases and J gave up 1 base; unmatched junction bases: 16. CDR3 length equals 20 residues. Germline V CDR1 and CDR2: SGHRS, YFSETQ. CDR3 nucleotide sequence: TGCGCCAGCAGCTTGGGCCTCATTTCCGCTTGGCGGGGGGGCACAGATACGCAGTATTTT. It specifies CASSLGLISAWRGGTDTQYF.

This chain connects TRBV30 to TRBJ2-1; 8 bases are a match to TRBD2. The germline V gene has CDR1 GTSNPN and CDR2 SVGIG (reference sequence). The CDR3 is 15 amino acids. V lost 4 bases and J lost 4; bases outside the gene matches: 9. CDR3 protein: CAWNLGGAIYNEQFF. CDR3 bases: TGTGCCTGGAATCTCGGGGGGGCAATATACAATGAGCAGTTCTTC.

The CDR3 loop reads CASSQDLASGGQETQYF. CDR3 nucleotides: TGCGCCAGCAGCCAAGATTTGGCTAGCGGGGGCCAAGAGACCCAGTACTTC. The gene calls are TRBV4-3 and TRBJ2-5; 10 positions match TRBD2. CDR3 length: 17 residues. CDR1 LGHNA and CDR2 YSLEER come from the germline V gene. Trimming at V came to 0 bases and at J to 1 base, leaving 5 bases not matched to a gene.

This rearrangement joins TRBV3-1 (or the pseudogene TRBV3-2) to TRBJ1-1, with D perhaps TRBD1 (5 bases). With 3 bases removed from V and 0 bases from J, the gap between germline ends came to 14 bases. CDR1 LGHDT and CDR2 YNNKEL come from the germline V gene (reference sequence). The CDR3 covers 16 residues. The CDR3 coding sequence is TGTGCCAGCAGCCAGCAGGGAAGATGGGTGAACACTGAAGCTTTCTTT. This encodes CASSQQGRWVNTEAFF.

The gene calls are TRBV9 and TRBJ2-1, with TRBD2 matching 12 bases. V lost 3 bases, J lost 5 bases, and 6 bases stayed unmatched. This CDR3 has 16 amino acids. Germline V gene sequence: CDR1 SGDLS, CDR2 YYNGEE. The chain's CDR3 is CASSAQLAGGNNEQFF. CDR3 sequence (DNA): TGTGCCAGCAGCGCCCAACTAGCGGGGGGTAACAATGAGCAGTTCTTC.

J is TRBJ2-7 and V is TRBV27; D may be TRBD2 (5 bases). The CDR3 runs 12 residues. Trimming pared 5 bases from V and 7 bases from J, leaving 12 bases between. Per the germline V gene, CDR1 is MNHEY and CDR2 is SMNVEV (reference sequence). CDR3 region: CASSPGGAEQYF. CDR3 coding DNA: TGTGCCAGCAGTCCAGGAGGCGCAGAGCAGTACTTC.

This clone was counted between two and nine times. The chain uses TRBV7-9 and TRBJ2-3; D remains unclear. Trimming took off 5 bases at V and 14 bases at J, with 5 bases between the two ends. The germline V gene has CDR1 SEHNR and CDR2 FQNEAQ (reference sequence). The CDR3 loop spans 8 amino acids. The chain's CDR3 is CASSPRYF. In DNA, the CDR3 is TGTGCCAGCAGCCCCCGGTATTTT.